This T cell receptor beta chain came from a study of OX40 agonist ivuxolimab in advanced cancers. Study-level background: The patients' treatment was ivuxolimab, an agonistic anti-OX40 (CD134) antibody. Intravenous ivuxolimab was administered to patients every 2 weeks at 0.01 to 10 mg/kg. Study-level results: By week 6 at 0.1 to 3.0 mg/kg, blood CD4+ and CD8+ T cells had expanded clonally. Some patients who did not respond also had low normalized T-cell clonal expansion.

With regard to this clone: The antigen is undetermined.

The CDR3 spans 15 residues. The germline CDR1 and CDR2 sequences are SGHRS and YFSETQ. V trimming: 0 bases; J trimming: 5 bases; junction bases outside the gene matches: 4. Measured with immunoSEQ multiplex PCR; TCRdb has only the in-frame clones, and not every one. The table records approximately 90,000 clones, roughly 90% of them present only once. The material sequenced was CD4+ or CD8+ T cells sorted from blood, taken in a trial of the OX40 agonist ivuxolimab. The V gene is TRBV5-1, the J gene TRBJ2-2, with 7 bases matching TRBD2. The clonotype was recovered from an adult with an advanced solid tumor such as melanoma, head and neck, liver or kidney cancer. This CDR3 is CASSLGLAGTGELFF. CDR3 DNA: TGCGCCAGCAGCTTGGGACTAGCTGGAACCGGGGAGCTGTTTTTT.